This TCR beta chain was obtained from a study of response to subunit inactivated influenza vaccine. The study's findings and limits: Only a handful of new T cells, the authors suggested, are recruited with each seasonal influenza vaccination.

This clonotype was counted only a few times. Its antigen is currently unknown. The germline V and J ends were trimmed by 7 bases and 2 bases, with 15 bases remaining between them. CDR1 is MDHEN and CDR2 is SYDVKM in the germline V gene. The CDR3 loop spans 15 amino acids. TCRdb re-analysed the RT-PCR reads in MiXCR, keeping a single row per CDR3 protein. The sample includes around 750,000 distinct CDR3 sequences, 21% of them seen just once. This specimen consisted of PBMCs from blood, obtained 4 to 6 days after vaccination. V and J are TRBV28 and TRBJ1-5; D perhaps matches TRBD1 (5 bases). The origin of this receptor is a man in his forties or fifties who received an inactivated influenza vaccine. CDR3 coding DNA: TGTGCCAGCATCACCCCCCGGGACCGCAATCAGCCCCAGCATTTT. This codes for CASITPRDRNQPQHF.